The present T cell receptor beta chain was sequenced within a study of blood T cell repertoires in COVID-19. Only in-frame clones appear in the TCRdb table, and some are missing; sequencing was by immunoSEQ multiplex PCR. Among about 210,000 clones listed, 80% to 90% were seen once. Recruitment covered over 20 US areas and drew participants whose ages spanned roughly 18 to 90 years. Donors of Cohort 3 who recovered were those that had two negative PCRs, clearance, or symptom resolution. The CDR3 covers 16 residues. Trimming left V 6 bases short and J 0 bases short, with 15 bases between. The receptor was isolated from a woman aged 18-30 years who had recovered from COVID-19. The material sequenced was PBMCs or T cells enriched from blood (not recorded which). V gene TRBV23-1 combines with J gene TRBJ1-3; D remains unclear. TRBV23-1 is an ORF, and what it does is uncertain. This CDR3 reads CASRCRITRSGNTIYF. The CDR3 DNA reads TGCGCCAGCAGGTGCCGCATTACACGCTCTGGAAACACCATATATTTT.